The T cell receptor (beta chain) described here comes from a study of OX40 agonist ivuxolimab in advanced cancers. Sequencing used immunoSEQ multiplex PCR; TCRdb keeps in-frame clones, though not all of them. The repertoire holds tens of thousands of clones, with 80% as singletons. The TCR sequence derives from an adult with an advanced solid tumor such as melanoma, head and neck, liver or kidney cancer. The input for sequencing was CD4+ or CD8+ T cells sorted from blood, taken in a trial of the OX40 agonist ivuxolimab.

CDR3 loop: CASSLWLAGGPAETQYF. In DNA form, the CDR3 reads TGTGCCAGCAGCTTGTGGCTAGCGGGGGGGCCGGCAGAGACCCAGTACTTC. This chain uses TRBV5-4 with TRBJ2-5; 12 bases agree with TRBD2. Germline V lookup: CDR1 SGHNT, CDR2 YYREEE (reference sequence). J was trimmed by 4 bases and V by 1 base; bases with no gene match: 8. The CDR3 runs to 17 residues.